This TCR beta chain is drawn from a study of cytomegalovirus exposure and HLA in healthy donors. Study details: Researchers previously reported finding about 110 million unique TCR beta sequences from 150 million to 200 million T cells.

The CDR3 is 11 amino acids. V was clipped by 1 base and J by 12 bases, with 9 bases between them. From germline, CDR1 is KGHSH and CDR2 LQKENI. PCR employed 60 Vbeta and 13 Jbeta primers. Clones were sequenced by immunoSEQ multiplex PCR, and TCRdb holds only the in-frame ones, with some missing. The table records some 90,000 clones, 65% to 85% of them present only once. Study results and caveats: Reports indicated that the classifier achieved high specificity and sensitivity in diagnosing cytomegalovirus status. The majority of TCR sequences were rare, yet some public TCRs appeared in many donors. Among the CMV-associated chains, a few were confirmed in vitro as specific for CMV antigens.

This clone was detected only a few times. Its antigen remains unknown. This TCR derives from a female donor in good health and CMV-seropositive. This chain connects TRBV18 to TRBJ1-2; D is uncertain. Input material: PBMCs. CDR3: CASSPQEVHTF. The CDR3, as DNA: TGTGCCAGCTCACCACAAGAGGTCCACACCTTC. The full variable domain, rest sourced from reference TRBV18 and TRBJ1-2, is NAGVMQNPRHLVRRRGQEARLRCSPMKGHSHVYWYRQLPEEGLKFMVYLQKENIIDESGMPKERFSAEFPKEGPSILRIQQVVRGDSAAYFCASSPQEVHTFGSGTRLTVV.